These 20 T cell receptor beta chains share one sample of origin, sequenced in a study of response to subunit inactivated influenza vaccine. TCRdb analysed the RT-PCR reads with MiXCR anew, one entry per CDR3 protein. The repertoire holds around 650,000 distinct CDR3 sequences, approximately 15% seen once, with 11% in the top ten. The source material was PBMCs from blood, sampled 11 to 12 days after vaccination. These TCRs come from a man aged 50 to 60 who received an inactivated influenza vaccine.

This clonotype was observed a few times. The V and J genes are TRBV7-2 and TRBJ1-2; 7 bases fit TRBD1. The CDR3 extends over 15 amino acids. Germline-derived CDR1 and CDR2 are SGHTA and FQGNSA. Germline trimming cut 2 bases from V and 0 bases from J; bases unmatched to any gene: 3. The CDR3 sequence: CASSLTGTANYGYTF. Here the CDR3 DNA reads TGTGCCAGCAGCTTAACGGGGACAGCTAACTATGGCTACACCTTC.

This clonotype showed up many times. The rearrangement joins TRBV28 to TRBJ2-4; D assignment may be TRBD1 or TRBD2 (6 bases each). Trimming removed 5 bases at V and 0 bases at J, with 14 bases between. This CDR3 spans 16 amino acids. Germline CDR1 and CDR2: MDHEN and SYDVKM. Here the CDR3 DNA reads TGTGCCAGCAGTGGCCGGGGGCCACTAGCCAAAAACATTCAGTACTTC. Translation gives CASSGRGPLAKNIQYF. The full variable domain, in which reference TRBV28 and TRBJ2-4 provide the parts outside the CDR3, is DVKVTQSSRYLVKRTGEKVFLECVQDMDHENMFWYRQDPGLGLRLIYFSYDVKMKEKGDIPEGYSVSREKKERFSLILESASTNQTSMYLCASSGRGPLAKNIQYFGAGTRLSVL.

This clonotype has more than one count but fewer than ten. The chain carries TRBV2 and TRBJ1-2; the D gene is possibly TRBD1 (5 bases). The CDR3 is 15 amino acids. Trimming pared 4 bases from V and 8 bases from J, leaving 20 bases between. Germline V gene lookup returns CDR1 SNHLY and CDR2 FYNNEI. The CDR3 DNA follows: TGTGCCAGCAGTGGCCTAAACGGACATAAGAGAGGCTACACCTTC. Amino acids: CASSGLNGHKRGYTF. The variable domain in full, completed from reference TRBV2 and TRBJ1-2, reads EPEVTQTPSHQVTQMGQEVILRCVPISNHLYFYWYRQILGQKVEFLVSFYNNEISEKSEIFDDQFSVERPDGSNFTLKIRSTKLEDSAMYFCASSGLNGHKRGYTFGSGTRLTVV.

This clonotype turned up a few times. This chain links TRBV4-3 with TRBJ2-1; 11 bases agree with TRBD2. Germline V gene data show CDR1 as LGHNA and CDR2 as YSLEER. The junction had 12 bases not matched to a gene; V was cut back by 0 bases and J by 8 bases. The CDR3 is 18 amino acids. The CDR3 DNA is TGCGCCAGCAGCCAAGATGAGGGACTAGCGGACCTTTGGCATGAGCAGTTCTTC. It translates to CASSQDEGLADLWHEQFF.

This clonotype was observed a handful of times. The genes are TRBV7-9 and TRBJ1-2; D remains unclear. Germline assignment: CDR1 SEHNR and CDR2 FQNEAQ (reference sequence). This CDR3 comprises 13 residues. Trimming removed 1 base from V and 3 bases from J, with 6 bases in between. The CDR3, as DNA: TGTGCCAGCAGCTTAGGCCAGCACTATGGCTACACCTTC. This gives the protein CASSLGQHYGYTF.

Only a few counts were recorded for this clonotype. The chain is built from TRBV7-8 and TRBJ2-1; maybe TRBD2 (6 bases). Trimming stripped 5 bases from V and 7 bases from J, with 21 bases between. The CDR3 has 16 residues. From germline, CDR1 is SGHVS and CDR2 FQNEAQ. The CDR3 loop reads CASSQVSGVNVNEQFF. CDR3 in DNA: TGTGCCAGCAGCCAAGTTAGCGGCGTCAATGTTAATGAGCAGTTCTTC.

The chain links TRBV6-6 to TRBJ2-2; D is possibly TRBD2 (6 bases). V lost 0 bases and J 1 base, leaving 6 bases between the germline ends. Germline-derived CDR1 and CDR2 are MNHNY and SVGAGI (reference sequence). The CDR3 spans 15 residues. The CDR3 region is CASSYSRENTGELFF. The CDR3 DNA reads TGTGCCAGCAGTTACTCGCGGGAGAACACCGGGGAGCTGTTTTTT.

This clonotype was picked up a small number of times. This chain links TRBV5-1 with TRBJ2-1; D might be TRBD1 (5 bases). Trimming removed 6 bases at V and 3 bases at J, with 19 bases between. Per the germline V gene, CDR1 is SGHRS and CDR2 is YFSETQ. The CDR3 contains 16 residues. CDR3 bases: TGCGCCAGCAACCCTGGTGCCAGGGCGATCTACAATGAGCAGTTCTTC. This gives the protein CASNPGARAIYNEQFF. The full variable domain, with the rest looked up from reference TRBV5-1 and TRBJ2-1, is KAGVTQTPRYLIKTRGQQVTLSCSPISGHRSVSWYQQTPGQGLQFLFEYFSETQRNKGNFPGRFSGRQFSNSRSEMNVSTLELGDSALYLCASNPGARAIYNEQFFGPGTRLTVL.

The chain carries TRBV7-2 and TRBJ2-1, with 9 positions matching TRBD2. Losses at the gene ends were 0 bases for V and 9 bases for J; bases not matched to a gene: 12. The CDR3 covers 17 residues. Germline V lookup: CDR1 SGHTA, CDR2 FQGNSA. CDR3 loop: CASSLAVSLAGPLEQFF. CDR3 in DNA: TGTGCCAGCAGCTTAGCAGTGAGTCTAGCGGGGCCCCTTGAGCAGTTCTTC.

The chain joins TRBV5-6 to TRBJ1-5; D uncertain. The V gene's germline CDR1 is SGHDT and CDR2 YYEEEE. CDR3 length: 13 residues. The ends were cut back, 0 bases at V and 6 bases at J, with 7 bases in the middle. CDR3 nucleotide sequence: TGTGCCAGCAGCTTGGGGCTAGCTCAGCCCCAGCATTTT. Amino acid sequence: CASSLGLAQPQHF.

This chain connects TRBV2 to TRBJ2-7; TRBD2 might be the D (5 bases). Per the germline V gene, CDR1 is SNHLY and CDR2 is FYNNEI. CDR3 length: 14 amino acids. The V end was cut by 4 bases, the J end by 5 bases, with 15 bases between. CDR3 nucleotides: TGTGCCAGCAGTGTGGAGAGGGTAATGAACGAGCAGTACTTC. Protein product: CASSVERVMNEQYF.

CDR3 DNA sequence: TGCAGTGCTCCAGGAGGGCGGGGTGGCTACACCTTC. It is translated as CSAPGGRGGYTF. This sequence joins TRBV20-1 and TRBJ1-2, with unresolved D. The V end was cut by 5 bases, the J end by 7 bases, with 14 bases between. The V gene's germline CDR1 is DFQATT and CDR2 SNEGSKA (reference sequence). This CDR3 contains 12 residues.

This clonotype came up a few times. The chain is built from TRBV7-2 and TRBJ2-1; 10 nucleotides match TRBD2. CDR1 is SGHTA, CDR2 FQGNSA, per germline. Trimming at V came to 4 bases and at J to 8 bases, leaving 5 bases not matched to a gene. The CDR3 has 14 amino acids. CDR3: CASSSLAGAYEQFF. CDR3 coding DNA: TGTGCCAGCAGCTCCCTAGCGGGAGCGTATGAGCAGTTCTTC.

There are a few counts of this clonotype. The chain joins TRBV12-3 or TRBV12-4 to TRBJ2-7; D is perhaps TRBD1 (5 bases). The CDR3 is made up of 17 amino acids. The V and J ends lost 3 bases and 0 bases respectively, with 18 bases between them. The CDR3 protein is CASSFRDSEVISYEQYF. CDR3 DNA: TGTGCCAGCAGTTTTCGCGACAGTGAGGTAATCTCCTACGAGCAGTACTTC.

The J gene is TRBJ2-1, the V gene TRBV12-3 or TRBV12-4; TRBD2 agrees at 9 bases. V shed 2 bases, J shed 8 bases, and the junction held 7 bases outside the gene matches. The CDR3 runs to 15 residues. In DNA form, the CDR3 reads TGTGCCAGCAGTTTACGGGCTAGCGGGACCGATGAGCAGTTCTTC. Its protein is CASSLRASGTDEQFF.

In this sample, this clonotype turned up a few times. The V gene is TRBV24-1, the J gene TRBJ1-2; D remains unclear. V lost 3 bases to trimming and J lost 0 bases, with 7 bases between them. The CDR3 totals 14 residues. CDR1 KGHDR and CDR2 SFDVKD come from the germline V gene. This CDR3 reads CATSDLTTNYGYTF. The CDR3 coding sequence is TGTGCCACCAGTGATCTGACTACTAACTATGGCTACACCTTC.

This chain joins TRBV7-2 and TRBJ1-6; no reliable D call. The ends were cut back, 6 bases at V and 9 bases at J, with 15 bases in the middle. Looked up from germline, CDR1 is SGHTA and CDR2 is FQGNSA. The CDR3 has 14 residues. The CDR3 DNA follows: TGTGCCAGCAGTACCAGGTGGCAGGCTTCACCCCTCCACTTT. It encodes CASSTRWQASPLHF.

This clonotype was observed a handful of times. This rearrangement joins TRBV7-6 to TRBJ1-4; TRBD1 is a possible D gene (6 bases). This CDR3 has 17 residues. V was clipped by 2 bases and J by 8 bases, with 21 bases between them. CDR1 and CDR2 (germline): SGHVS, FNYEAQ. The CDR3 region has the DNA TGTGCCAGCAGCTTAAGGTTAACCCGGGGACAAGGGGAAAAACTGTTTTTT. Protein: CASSLRLTRGQGEKLFF.

The CDR3 loop is CASSDPTAGYTYEQYF. The CDR3, as DNA: TGTGCCAGCAGTGACCCGACGGCAGGGTATACCTACGAGCAGTACTTC. The V and J genes are TRBV6-4 and TRBJ2-7; maybe TRBD1 (5 bases). The CDR3 runs 16 residues. Germline V lookup: CDR1 MRHNA, CDR2 SNTAGT. V lost 2 bases and J 2 bases, leaving 16 bases between the germline ends.

The chain employs TRBV9 and TRBJ1-2, with D unclear. V lost 0 bases, J lost 1 base, and 10 bases lay in between. CDR3 length equals 15 residues. Germline CDR1 SGDLS, CDR2 YYNGEE. CDR3 DNA: TGTGCCAGCAGCGTAGCCGCGGACGTTAACTATGGCTACACCTTC. It is translated as CASSVAADVNYGYTF.